This passage covers 21 T cell receptor beta chains from one sample sequenced in a study of T cell repertoires in cytomegalovirus infection. From the reads, TCRdb called clonotypes with MiXCR, one entry per CDR3 protein. Altogether about 460,000 distinct CDR3 sequences are present, approximately 10% being singletons, with the ten largest covering roughly a tenth. Sequencing was carried out using PBMCs. All receptors derive from a human donor in good health (CMV status not recorded). Some clones in this sample may be carry-over from other donors' samples.

This clonotype has a handful of counts. The gene calls are TRBV9 and TRBJ2-1, with 14 bases lining up with TRBD2. J gave up 7 bases and V 4 bases, and 4 bases lay outside the gene matches. Germline CDR1 is SGDLS and CDR2 is YYNGEE. The CDR3 has 15 residues. The CDR3 protein is CASSFRTSGGNEQFF. CDR3 in DNA: TGTGCCAGCAGCTTCAGGACTAGCGGGGGGAATGAGCAGTTCTTC.

This clonotype was counted between two and nine times. The chain has TRBV5-4 and TRBJ2-7; 9 positions match TRBD2. Germline V gene sequence: CDR1 SGHNT, CDR2 YYREEE (reference sequence). The CDR3 is 14 residues long. Trimming took 4 bases from V and 2 from J; bases not matched to a gene: 4. The chain's CDR3 is CASSLSGRPYEQYF. DNA of the CDR3: TGTGCCAGCAGCCTCAGCGGGAGGCCCTACGAGCAGTACTTC.

At least ten counts were recorded for this clonotype. The V gene is TRBV5-5, the J gene TRBJ2-1; the D gene is possibly TRBD1 (5 bases). CDR3 length: 14 residues. Germline CDR1 SGHKS, CDR2 YYEKEE (reference sequence). Trimming took 0 bases from V and 2 from J, leaving 6 bases between them. CDR3 sequence reads: CASSLGQPYNEQFF. The CDR3 region has the DNA TGTGCCAGCAGCTTGGGACAGCCCTACAATGAGCAGTTCTTC.

Many counts were recorded for this clonotype. The CDR3 sequence: CASRLGLAGHTGELFF. In DNA, the CDR3 is TGTGCCAGCAGACTCGGACTAGCGGGACACACCGGGGAGCTGTTTTTT. The J gene is TRBJ2-2, the V gene TRBV28, with 12 bases that match TRBD2. Trimming cost V 6 bases and J 3 bases; bases outside gene matches: 5. The germline gives CDR1 MDHEN, CDR2 SYDVKM. This CDR3 is 16 amino acids long. Full variable domain (missing parts from reference TRBV28 and TRBJ2-2): DVKVTQSSRYLVKRTGEKVFLECVQDMDHENMFWYRQDPGLGLRLIYFSYDVKMKEKGDIPEGYSVSREKKERFSLILESASTNQTSMYLCASRLGLAGHTGELFFGEGSRLTVL.

The rearrangement uses TRBV29-1 and TRBJ2-1, with 8 nucleotides matching TRBD1. The germline V gene has CDR1 SQVTM and CDR2 ANQGSEA. This CDR3 spans 15 amino acids. The V gene end was trimmed by 7 bases and the J gene end by 3 bases; junction bases not matched to a gene: 11. The CDR3 DNA sequence: TGCAGCGCCGAGGGTAGGACAGGGATCTACAATGAGCAGTTCTTC. Its translation: CSAEGRTGIYNEQFF.

This chain joins TRBV20-1 and TRBJ1-5; D perhaps matches TRBD1 (6 bases). There are 15 residues in the CDR3. Trimming stripped 4 bases from V and 4 bases from J, with 17 bases between. Germline lookup yields CDR1 DFQATT and CDR2 SNEGSKA (reference sequence). CDR3 protein: CSAKLRGSRNQPQHF. CDR3 bases: TGCAGTGCTAAGTTGAGGGGGAGTCGGAATCAGCCCCAGCATTTT.

This clonotype was seen at least ten times. This chain uses TRBV6-1 with TRBJ2-1, with 7 bases identical to TRBD1. V lost 5 bases and J lost 4; bases outside the gene matches: 2. This CDR3 has 13 residues. Germline-derived CDR1 and CDR2 are MNHNS and SASEGT. CDR3 region: CASSTTGYNEQFF. Here the CDR3 DNA reads TGTGCCAGCAGTACGACAGGGTACAATGAGCAGTTCTTC.

The table lists this clonotype with many counts. The chain combines TRBV6-6 with TRBJ2-1; 7 bases match TRBD2. The trim removed 7 bases at V and 0 bases at J, leaving 6 bases unmatched. Germline-derived CDR1 and CDR2 are MNHNY and SVGAGI (reference sequence). The CDR3 totals 15 residues. CDR3 bases: TGTGCCAGCATCTCTAGCGGAGGCTCCTACAATGAGCAGTTCTTC. Its translation is CASISSGGSYNEQFF.

This chain links TRBV9 with TRBJ1-1; tentatively, D is TRBD1 (5 bases). Trimming shortened V by 2 bases and J by 7 bases, and 12 bases separated the two germline ends. Germline V gene data show CDR1 as SGDLS and CDR2 as YYNGEE. This CDR3 has 13 residues. The CDR3: CASSVGGIGEAFF. CDR3 DNA sequence: TGTGCCAGCAGCGTGGGGGGGATAGGTGAAGCTTTCTTT.

The chain links TRBV3-1 to TRBJ1-2; 9 nucleotides match TRBD1. CDR1 LGHDT and CDR2 YNNKEL come from the germline V gene (reference sequence). The CDR3 is 11 amino acids. The trim removed 6 bases at V and 12 bases at J, leaving 5 bases unmatched. The CDR3 DNA follows: TGTGCCAGCAGGCGTACAGGGGGCCACACCTTC. Protein: CASRRTGGHTF.

Many counts were recorded for this clonotype. This sequence joins TRBV7-3 and TRBJ1-1, with 10 bases lining up with TRBD1. CDR3 length equals 13 residues. The trim removed 5 bases at V and 6 bases at J, leaving 3 bases unmatched. In germline, CDR1 is SGHTA, CDR2 FQGTGA. The DNA for the CDR3 is TGTGCCAGCAGCACGGGGACAGGGGCTGAAGCTTTCTTT. Translating gives CASSTGTGAEAFF.

In its sample, this clonotype was seen many times. The rearrangement uses TRBV19 and TRBJ2-7, with 10 bases lining up with TRBD1. With 4 bases clipped from V and 2 bases from J, the junction kept 5 bases outside the gene matches. In germline, CDR1 is LNHDA, CDR2 SQIVND (reference sequence). This CDR3 comprises 15 residues. CDR3 sequence (DNA): TGTGCCAGTAGTACCTCGGGACAGGGGCCCTACGAGCAGTACTTC. Its protein is CASSTSGQGPYEQYF.

This clonotype occurred many times. V usage is TRBV7-9 and J usage is TRBJ2-6, with TRBD1 identical over 7 bases. Trimming cost V 5 bases and J 0 bases; bases outside gene matches: 4. Germline CDR1 reads SEHNR; CDR2 reads FQNEAQ (reference sequence). The CDR3 totals 16 residues. CDR3 nucleotide sequence: TGTGCCAGCAGCCGGGACAGCCTCTCTGGGGCCAACGTCCTGACTTTC. Protein product: CASSRDSLSGANVLTF.

In this sample, this clonotype turned up many times. CDR3 sequence (DNA): TGTGCCAGCAGGACCCGGGACAGGGAGAATTCACCCCTCCACTTT. Translated: CASRTRDRENSPLHF. The chain is built from TRBV6-1 and TRBJ1-6; 9 nucleotides align to TRBD1. The germline CDR1 and CDR2 sequences are MNHNS and SASEGT. V was clipped by 6 bases and J by 7 bases; unmatched bases: 7. This CDR3 is built from 15 residues.

This clonotype was observed at least ten times. The DNA for the CDR3 is TGTGCCAGCAGTTTTCTTAAAATGGGAGGGCCTACGGAGACCCAGTACTTC. Its translation is CASSFLKMGGPTETQYF. V is TRBV28 and J is TRBJ2-5, with TRBD2 matching 7 bases. The V segment lost 3 bases and the J segment 5 bases; nucleotides outside the gene matches: 15. The V gene's germline CDR1 is MDHEN and CDR2 SYDVKM. There are 17 residues in the CDR3.

This clonotype was recorded at least ten times. V usage is TRBV7-2 and J usage is TRBJ2-1, with D hard to call. The CDR3 has 13 amino acids. Looked up from germline, CDR1 is SGHTA and CDR2 is FQGNSA. V was clipped by 3 bases and J by 7 bases, with 10 bases between them. The CDR3 sequence: CASSFQGPNEQFF. CDR3 nucleotide sequence: TGTGCCAGCAGCTTTCAAGGTCCAAATGAGCAGTTCTTC.

Details on this clonotype: This may be a read error: a much more frequent sequence differs by one nucleotide. The chain recombines TRBV12-3 or TRBV12-4 with TRBJ2-7, with D tentatively TRBD1 or TRBD2 (5 bases each). There are 15 residues in the CDR3. V was pared by 5 bases and J by 2 bases, with 16 bases between. CDR3 region: CASSVGPEGPYEQYF. CDR3 bases: TGTGCCAGCAGTGTGGGGCCAGAGGGGCCCTACGAGCAGTACTTC.

This clonotype was found many times. The chain recombines TRBV20-1 with TRBJ2-4; tentative D call: TRBD1 (6 bases). The CDR3 length is 15 residues. With 6 bases removed from V and 2 bases from J, the gap between germline ends came to 17 bases. Per the germline V gene, CDR1 is DFQATT and CDR2 is SNEGSKA (reference sequence). The CDR3 reads CSATPAGDSKNIQYF. DNA of the CDR3: TGCAGTGCCACACCTGCAGGGGATTCCAAAAACATTCAGTACTTC.

This clonotype was observed many times. The chain combines TRBV23-1 with TRBJ1-5; D gene unclear. TRBV23-1 carries the ORF label, with uncertain function. This CDR3 contains 15 residues. Deletions cut 2 bases from V and 0 bases from J, with 8 bases between. The CDR3 sequence: CASSQRRNSNQPQHF. The CDR3 DNA sequence: TGCGCCAGCAGTCAACGAAGAAATAGCAATCAGCCCCAGCATTTT.

There are many counts of this clonotype. This chain joins TRBV5-1 and TRBJ1-5; possible D gene TRBD1, 5 bases. V was trimmed by 0 bases and J by 3 bases, leaving 16 bases between them. CDR3 length: 17 residues. Germline lookup yields CDR1 SGHRS and CDR2 YFSETQ. CDR3 residues: CASSLGPQGANNQPQHF. For the CDR3, the DNA is TGCGCCAGCAGCTTGGGCCCGCAGGGAGCCAACAATCAGCCCCAGCATTTT.

In this sample, this clonotype turned up many times. The chain combines TRBV7-9 with TRBJ1-4; no reliable D call. V lost 0 bases to trimming and J lost 3 bases, with 8 bases between them. Germline loops: CDR1 SEHNR, CDR2 FQNEAQ (reference sequence). The CDR3 loop spans 15 amino acids. The CDR3 reads CASSLALRANEKLFF. The CDR3 DNA is TGTGCCAGCAGCTTAGCCTTGCGGGCTAATGAAAAACTGTTTTTT.